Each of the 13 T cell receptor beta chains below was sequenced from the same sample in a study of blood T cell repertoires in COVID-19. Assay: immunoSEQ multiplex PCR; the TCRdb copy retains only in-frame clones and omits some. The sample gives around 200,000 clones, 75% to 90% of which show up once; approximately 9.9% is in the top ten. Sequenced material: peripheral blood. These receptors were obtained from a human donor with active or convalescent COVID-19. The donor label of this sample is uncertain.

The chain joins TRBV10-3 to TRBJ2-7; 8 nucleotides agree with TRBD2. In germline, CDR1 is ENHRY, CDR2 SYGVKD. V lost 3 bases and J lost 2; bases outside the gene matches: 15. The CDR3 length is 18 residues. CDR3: CAISERVSTSGFTYEQYF. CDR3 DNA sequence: TGTGCCATCAGTGAAAGGGTTTCCACTAGCGGCTTTACCTACGAGCAGTACTTC.

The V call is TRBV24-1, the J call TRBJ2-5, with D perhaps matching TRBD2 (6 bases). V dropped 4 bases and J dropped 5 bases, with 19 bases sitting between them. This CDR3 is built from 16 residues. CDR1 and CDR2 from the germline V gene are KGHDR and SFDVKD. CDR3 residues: CATSDSPGLSQETQYF. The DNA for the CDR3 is TGTGCCACCAGTGACTCCCCCGGACTAAGCCAGGAGACCCAGTACTTC.

The CDR3 loop is CASSSELAVYEQYF. The CDR3 DNA follows: TGTGCCAGCAGTTCCGAATTGGCGGTCTACGAGCAGTACTTC. The gene calls are TRBV7-9 and TRBJ2-7; D gene unclear. Germline V gives CDR1 SEHNR, CDR2 FQNEAQ (reference sequence). Trimming removed 6 bases from V and 3 bases from J, with 15 bases in between. The CDR3 is 14 amino acids.

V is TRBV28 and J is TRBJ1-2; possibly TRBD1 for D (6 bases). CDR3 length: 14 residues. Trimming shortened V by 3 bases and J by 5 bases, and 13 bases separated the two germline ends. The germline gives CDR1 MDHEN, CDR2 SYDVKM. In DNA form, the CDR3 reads TGTGCCAGCAGTTTGTCAGGGGCCAGGTATGGCTACACCTTC. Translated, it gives CASSLSGARYGYTF.

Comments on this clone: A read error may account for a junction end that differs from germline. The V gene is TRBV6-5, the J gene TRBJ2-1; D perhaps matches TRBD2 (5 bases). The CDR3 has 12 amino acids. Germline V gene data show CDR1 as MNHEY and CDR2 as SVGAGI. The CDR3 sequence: CASSYGSGALIF. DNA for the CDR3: TGTGCCAGCAGTTACGGGAGCGGTGCCCTGATCTTC.

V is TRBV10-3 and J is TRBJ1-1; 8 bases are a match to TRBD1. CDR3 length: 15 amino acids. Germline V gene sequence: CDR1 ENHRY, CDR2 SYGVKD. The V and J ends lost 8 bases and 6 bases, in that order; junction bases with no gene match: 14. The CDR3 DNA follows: TGTGCCATCTCCAGGGGGAGACAGGGGAATCCTGAAGCTTTCTTT. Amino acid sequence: CAISRGRQGNPEAFF.

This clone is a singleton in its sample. CDR3 bases: TGTGCCAGCACCCACGGCGGGAGATTTACAGATACGCAGTATTTT. This translates into CASTHGGRFTDTQYF. This chain links TRBV3-1 (or the pseudogene TRBV3-2) with TRBJ2-3; 7 bases map to TRBD2. The CDR3 has 15 residues. Germline V gene data show CDR1 as LGHDT and CDR2 as YNNKEL (reference sequence). After removal of 7 bases from V and 3 bases from J, the junction contained 10 bases not matched to a gene.

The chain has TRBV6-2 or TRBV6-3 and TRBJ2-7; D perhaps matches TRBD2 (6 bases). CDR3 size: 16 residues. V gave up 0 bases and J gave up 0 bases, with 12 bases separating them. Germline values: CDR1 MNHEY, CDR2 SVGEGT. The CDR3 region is CASSYSMRRDSYEQYF. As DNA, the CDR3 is TGTGCCAGCAGTTACTCGATGCGGAGGGACTCCTACGAGCAGTACTTC.

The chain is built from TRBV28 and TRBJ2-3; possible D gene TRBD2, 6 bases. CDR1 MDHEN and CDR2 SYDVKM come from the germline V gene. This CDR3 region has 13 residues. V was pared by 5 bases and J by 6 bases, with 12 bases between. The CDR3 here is CASSGGAPDTQYF. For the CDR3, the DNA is TGTGCCAGCAGTGGCGGGGCGCCGGATACGCAGTATTTT.

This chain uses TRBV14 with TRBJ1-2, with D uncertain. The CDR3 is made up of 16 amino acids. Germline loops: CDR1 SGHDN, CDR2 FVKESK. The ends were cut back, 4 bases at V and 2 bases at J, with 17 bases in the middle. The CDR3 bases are TGTGCCAGCAGCCCCCTAAGGAGGGTACCAAACTATGGCTACACCTTC. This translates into CASSPLRRVPNYGYTF.

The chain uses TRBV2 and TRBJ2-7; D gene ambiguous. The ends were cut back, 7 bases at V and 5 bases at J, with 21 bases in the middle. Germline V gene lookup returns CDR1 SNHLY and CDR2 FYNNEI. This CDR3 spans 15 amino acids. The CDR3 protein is CASTGRFSQTHEQYF. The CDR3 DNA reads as TGTGCCAGCACAGGCCGTTTCTCCCAAACCCACGAGCAGTACTTC.

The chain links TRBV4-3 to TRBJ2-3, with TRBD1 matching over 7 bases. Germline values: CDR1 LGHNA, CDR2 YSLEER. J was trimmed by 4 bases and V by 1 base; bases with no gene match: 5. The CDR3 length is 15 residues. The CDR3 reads CASSQARQGPDTQYF. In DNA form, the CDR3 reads TGCGCCAGCAGCCAAGCTAGACAGGGCCCAGATACGCAGTATTTT.

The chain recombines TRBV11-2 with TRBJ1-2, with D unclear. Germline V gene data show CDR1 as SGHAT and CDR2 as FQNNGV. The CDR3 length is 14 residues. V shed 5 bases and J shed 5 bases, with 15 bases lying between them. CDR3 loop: CASSALRGRYGYTF. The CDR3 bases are TGTGCCAGCAGCGCGCTTCGGGGTCGGTATGGCTACACCTTC.